The present TCR beta chain was sequenced within a study of OX40 agonist ivuxolimab in advanced cancers. Study at large: Ivuxolimab is a fully human IgG2 antibody that activates OX40 (CD134). In this trial design, patients received ivuxolimab intravenously at 0.01 to 10 mg/kg every 2 weeks.

CDR3 size: 14 residues. Germline V gene sequence: CDR1 SQVTM, CDR2 ANQGSEA. This table comes from immunoSEQ multiplex PCR, and its TCRdb copy is limited to in-frame clones, with some not included. The sample has approximately 76,000 clones; around nine tenths are singletons. The material was CD4+ or CD8+ T cells sorted from blood, obtained in a trial of the OX40 agonist ivuxolimab. This clonotype was obtained from an adult with an advanced solid tumor such as melanoma, head and neck, liver or kidney cancer. This chain connects TRBV29-1 to TRBJ2-1; TRBD2 might be the D (5 bases). The CDR3 coding sequence is TGCAGTGTCCGGGAACCTAGCTCCTACAATGAGCAGTTCTTC. This codes for CSVREPSSYNEQFF.